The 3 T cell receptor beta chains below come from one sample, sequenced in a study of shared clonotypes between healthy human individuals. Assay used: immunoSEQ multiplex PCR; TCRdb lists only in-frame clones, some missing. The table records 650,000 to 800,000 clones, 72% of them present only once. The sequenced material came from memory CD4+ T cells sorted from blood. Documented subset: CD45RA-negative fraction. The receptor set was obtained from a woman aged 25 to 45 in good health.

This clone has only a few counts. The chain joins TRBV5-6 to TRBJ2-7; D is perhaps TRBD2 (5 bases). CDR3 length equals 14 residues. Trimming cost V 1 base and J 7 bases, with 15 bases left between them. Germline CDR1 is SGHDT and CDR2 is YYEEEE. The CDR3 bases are TGTGCCAGCAGCTTGCCGGAGGACTCTCGTGAGCAGTACTTC. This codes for CASSLPEDSREQYF.

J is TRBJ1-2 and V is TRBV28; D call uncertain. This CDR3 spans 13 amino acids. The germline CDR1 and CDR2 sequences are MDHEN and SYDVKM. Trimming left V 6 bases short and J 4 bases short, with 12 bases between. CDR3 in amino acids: CASSQGSSYGYTF. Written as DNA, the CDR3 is TGTGCCAGCAGCCAAGGGAGCAGCTATGGCTACACCTTC.

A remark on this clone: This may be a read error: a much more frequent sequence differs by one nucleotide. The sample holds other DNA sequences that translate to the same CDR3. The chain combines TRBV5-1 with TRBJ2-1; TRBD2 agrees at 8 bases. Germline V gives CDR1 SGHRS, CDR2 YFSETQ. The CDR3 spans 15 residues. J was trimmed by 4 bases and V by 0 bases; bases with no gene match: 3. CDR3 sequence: CASSLASGSYNEQFF. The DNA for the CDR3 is TGCGCCAGCAGCTTGGCGAGCGGGAGTTACAATGAGCAGTTCTTC.